The 30 T cell receptor beta chains reported below all come from one sample, sequenced in a study of T-cell reconstitution after alpha-beta-depleted transplantation in children (dated by TCRdb to the mid-2010s). The library was built by means of PCR. TCRdb shows the sequencer as Illumina HiSeq 2500. To normalize quantification of the TCRbeta repertoire, the TCR libraries were built with molecular barcoding that relied on unique molecular identifiers. The public reads were reanalyzed by TCRdb: fastp trimming at Q25, MiXCR alignment, in-frame beta chains only. Rows are unified per CDR3 protein, each entry keeping the most common DNA and genes. Recorded for this sample are approximately 350,000 distinct CDR3 sequences; about an eighth of them occurred a single time. Approximately 4.3% of the sample comes from the top ten. The input for sequencing was PBMCs, taken from the stem cell graft. The receptors were sampled from a human donor who donated a stem cell graft to a child with Fanconi anemia.

The V and J genes are TRBV10-3 and TRBJ1-2, with 8 bases that match TRBD1. V shed 3 bases and J 3 bases; nucleotides not matched to a gene: 6. Germline V gene lookup returns CDR1 ENHRY and CDR2 SYGVKD. The CDR3 consists of 15 residues. In nucleotides, the CDR3 is TGTGCCATCAGTGATTCAGACAGGGGCGACTATGGCTACACCTTC. As protein: CAISDSDRGDYGYTF.

This clonotype has only a few counts. The chain employs TRBV6-1 and TRBJ1-1; D unclear. Germline V lookup: CDR1 MNHNS, CDR2 SASEGT. With 2 bases removed from V and 6 bases from J, the gap between germline ends came to 7 bases. This CDR3 has 12 amino acids. This chain's CDR3 is CASSELGAEAFF. In DNA form, the CDR3 reads TGTGCCAGCAGTGAACTAGGCGCTGAAGCTTTCTTT.

This clonotype has just a few counts. The genes are TRBV15 and TRBJ2-1; 8 nucleotides align to TRBD1. Trimming took 5 bases from V and 2 from J; bases not matched to a gene: 2. CDR3 size: 14 residues. Per germline, CDR1 LNHNV and CDR2 YYDKDF (reference sequence). The CDR3 spells CATSLTGAYNEQFF. The CDR3 bases are TGTGCCACCAGCCTGACAGGGGCCTACAATGAGCAGTTCTTC.

This rearrangement joins TRBV6-1 to TRBJ2-3; 16 bases match TRBD2. Trimming cost V 8 bases and J 6 bases; bases outside gene matches: 5. This CDR3 has 15 amino acids. Germline values: CDR1 MNHNS, CDR2 SASEGT. CDR3 sequence (DNA): TGTGCCAGCGGGACTAGCGGGGGGGAGAGGGATACGCAGTATTTT. This gives the protein CASGTSGGERDTQYF.

In this sample, this clonotype turned up a few times. The chain recombines TRBV20-1 with TRBJ1-1, with 7 bases aligning to TRBD1. V shed 6 bases, J shed 5 bases, and the junction held 9 bases outside the gene matches. The CDR3 loop spans 13 amino acids. CDR1 is DFQATT and CDR2 is SNEGSKA in the germline V gene (reference sequence). CDR3 region: CSAKGPGGTEAFF. CDR3 nucleotides: TGCAGTGCAAAAGGTCCAGGGGGTACTGAAGCTTTCTTT.

This chain joins TRBV29-1 and TRBJ1-3; the D gene is possibly TRBD1 (6 bases). The CDR3 runs 14 residues. With 7 bases removed from V and 0 bases from J, the gap between germline ends came to 13 bases. The germline V gene encodes CDR1 SQVTM and CDR2 ANQGSEA. The CDR3 DNA reads as TGCAGCGCTCACTCAGGGGCCTCTGGAAACACCATATATTTT. This gives the protein CSAHSGASGNTIYF.

The sample holds many counts of this clonotype. This chain joins TRBV7-9 and TRBJ2-7, with 7 bases that match TRBD2. Germline V CDR1 and CDR2: SEHNR, FQNEAQ (reference sequence). This CDR3 has 12 amino acids. V gave up 5 bases and J gave up 6 bases; unmatched junction bases: 4. CDR3 bases: TGTGCCAGCAGCACCAGGACTAGCGAGCAGTACGTC. Encoded protein: CASSTRTSEQYV.

This clonotype was picked up many times. The CDR3 region has the DNA TGTGCCAGCAGTTACGGTAACCAGGGACTAGCGGGGGAGCAGTTCTTC. This encodes CASSYGNQGLAGEQFF. The V and J genes are TRBV6-5 and TRBJ2-1; 13 nucleotides align to TRBD2. There are 16 residues in the CDR3. Germline assignment: CDR1 MNHEY and CDR2 SVGAGI. Losses at the gene ends were 2 bases for V and 10 bases for J; bases not matched to a gene: 8.

CDR3 sequence: CASSLGPLYEQYV. CDR3 in DNA: TGTGCCAGCAGTTTGGGTCCTCTTTACGAGCAGTACGTC. This chain connects TRBV27 to TRBJ2-7, with unresolved D. V lost 3 bases and J 4 bases, leaving 10 bases between the germline ends. CDR1 is MNHEY and CDR2 is SMNVEV in the germline V gene (reference sequence). CDR3 length equals 13 residues.

In DNA, the CDR3 is TGTGCCAGCAGCTTCGGACAGAATCAGCCCCAGCATTTT. Translating it yields CASSFGQNQPQHF. The genes are TRBV7-8 and TRBJ1-5; possible D gene TRBD1, 6 bases. This CDR3 spans 13 amino acids. Germline CDR1 and CDR2: SGHVS and FQNEAQ. The V and J ends lost 3 bases and 4 bases respectively, with 7 bases between them. The complete variable domain, with remaining parts taken from reference TRBV7-8 and TRBJ1-5, reads GAGVSQSPRYKVAKRGQDVALRCDPISGHVSLFWYQQALGQGPEFLTYFQNEAQLDKSGLPSDRFFAERPEGSVSTLKIQRTQQEDSAVYLCASSFGQNQPQHFGDGTRLSIL.

CDR3 sequence (DNA): TGTGCCAGCAGCCAAGATATAACTAGCGGGGGGGCTAGCACAGATACGCAGTATTTT. Protein: CASSQDITSGGASTDTQYF. The chain is built from TRBV4-2 and TRBJ2-3; TRBD2 matches at 13 bases. The CDR3 runs 19 residues. The V and J ends lost 0 bases and 0 bases, in that order; junction bases with no gene match: 6. Germline CDR1 reads LGHNA; CDR2 reads YNFKEQ.

This clonotype came up many times. This chain connects TRBV12-3 or TRBV12-4 to TRBJ2-2; D gene ambiguous. V lost 10 bases and J 0 bases, leaving 15 bases between the germline ends. The CDR3 length is 15 residues. CDR3 amino acids: CATIQNIANTGELFF. The CDR3, as DNA: TGTGCCACTATACAGAATATCGCGAACACCGGGGAGCTGTTTTTT.

The CDR3 region is CASSLKAPAYRSGANVLTF. CDR3 DNA sequence: TGTGCCAGCAGTTTAAAGGCTCCGGCATATCGCTCTGGGGCCAACGTCCTGACTTTC. The V and J genes are TRBV27 and TRBJ2-6; unclear D gene. This CDR3 spans 19 amino acids. Germline V lookup: CDR1 MNHEY, CDR2 SMNVEV (reference sequence). V dropped 2 bases and J dropped 0 bases, with 17 bases sitting between them.

Concerning this clonotype itself: This may arise from a read error, as a much more abundant clone is one base away. This chain connects TRBV20-1 to TRBJ2-1; D is perhaps TRBD2 (6 bases). The J call could be wrong; TRBJ2-7 is a better fit for the DNA end. The CDR3 length is 14 residues. Germline values: CDR1 DFQATT, CDR2 SNEGSKA (reference sequence). The CDR3 here is CSAKIRGSYNEQYF. DNA for the CDR3: TGCAGTGCTAAAATACGGGGGTCCTACAATGAGCAGTACTTC.

This clonotype has ten or more counts. This chain connects TRBV7-2 to TRBJ1-5; D remains ambiguous. The CDR3 loop spans 13 amino acids. Germline V gene lookup returns CDR1 SGHTA and CDR2 FQGNSA. Trimming cost V 1 base and J 4 bases, with 5 bases left between them. The CDR3 DNA reads TGTGCCAGCAGCTTAGACATTAATCAGCCCCAGCATTTT. Translated: CASSLDINQPQHF.

V usage is TRBV20-1 and J usage is TRBJ2-2; D ambiguous. Germline assignment: CDR1 DFQATT and CDR2 SNEGSKA (reference sequence). V lost 6 bases and J 0 bases, leaving 8 bases between the germline ends. This CDR3 has 13 residues. This chain's CDR3 is CSARRANTGELFF. Here the CDR3 DNA reads TGCAGTGCCAGACGCGCGAACACCGGGGAGCTGTTTTTT.

This chain joins TRBV15 and TRBJ2-3; 11 positions agree with TRBD1. The CDR3 has 16 residues. Trimming took 5 bases from V and 2 from J; bases not matched to a gene: 6. Germline V lookup: CDR1 LNHNV, CDR2 YYDKDF (reference sequence). CDR3 sequence: CATSGPGQGDTDTQYF. The CDR3 nucleotides read TGTGCCACCAGCGGCCCGGGACAGGGGGACACAGATACGCAGTATTTT.

This clonotype was counted between two and nine times. The chain has TRBV12-3 or TRBV12-4 and TRBJ1-1; D not certain. The V end lost 2 bases, the J end lost 3 bases, and 10 bases lay between the germline ends. The CDR3 is made up of 14 amino acids. The DNA of the CDR3 is TGTGCCAGCAGTTTAAGTGGGTTTGACACTGAAGCTTTCTTT. Protein sequence: CASSLSGFDTEAFF.

The rearrangement links TRBV5-1 to TRBJ2-7, with D possibly being TRBD2 (5 bases). Germline loops: CDR1 SGHRS, CDR2 YFSETQ. CDR3 size: 13 residues. V lost 4 bases and J lost 0, with 8 bases in between. The CDR3 here is CASSPEGSYEQYV. The CDR3 DNA sequence: TGCGCCAGCAGCCCTGAGGGCTCCTACGAGCAGTACGTC.

This clonotype appeared a few times. J is TRBJ2-6 and V is TRBV9, with D possibly being TRBD1 (6 bases). Germline V gives CDR1 SGDLS, CDR2 YYNGEE. V was trimmed by 2 bases and J by 1 base, leaving 7 bases between them. CDR3 length equals 15 residues. CDR3 residues: CASSVQGSGANVLTF. CDR3 DNA sequence: TGTGCCAGCAGCGTCCAGGGGTCTGGGGCCAACGTCCTGACTTTC.

This clonotype was detected many times. The gene calls are TRBV25-1 and TRBJ2-1, with D perhaps TRBD1 (6 bases). The CDR3 runs to 14 residues. V dropped 4 bases and J dropped 4 bases, with 11 bases sitting between them. Germline values: CDR1 MGHDK, CDR2 SYGVNS. This CDR3 reads CASSGKGVYNEQFF. CDR3 DNA: TGTGCCAGCAGTGGAAAGGGGGTTTACAATGAGCAGTTCTTC. The whole variable domain, filled in from reference TRBV25-1 and TRBJ2-1, reads EADIYQTPRYLVIGTGKKITLECSQTMGHDKMYWYQQDPGMELHLIHYSYGVNSTEKGDLSSESTVSRIRTEHFPLTLESARPSHTSQYLCASSGKGVYNEQFFGPGTRLTVL.

The chain is built from TRBV5-1 and TRBJ2-1; D is possibly TRBD1 (5 bases). Germline CDR1 reads SGHRS; CDR2 reads YFSETQ. Trimming cost V 2 bases and J 10 bases, with 13 bases left between them. The CDR3 contains 13 residues. The CDR3 DNA reads as TGCGCCAGCAGCTTAAGCGACAGCACGGAGCAGTTCTTC. Protein sequence: CASSLSDSTEQFF.

This clonotype was counted many times. This chain links TRBV12-3 or TRBV12-4 with TRBJ1-1; D not resolved. Trimming cost V 6 bases and J 1 base, with 9 bases left between them. The CDR3 extends over 13 amino acids. Here the CDR3 reads CASRPGRNTEAFF. The CDR3 bases are TGTGCCAGCAGGCCGGGCCGGAACACTGAAGCTTTCTTT.

This clonotype was detected many times. The CDR3 sequence: CASRTRSGELFF. CDR3 nucleotide sequence: TGTGCCAGCAGAACCCGATCCGGGGAGCTGTTTTTT. The chain carries TRBV12-3 or TRBV12-4 and TRBJ2-2; D call uncertain. The CDR3 consists of 12 residues. V lost 6 bases to trimming and J lost 6 bases, with 8 bases between them.

This sequence joins TRBV20-1 and TRBJ2-5; 10 nucleotides align to TRBD2. This CDR3 has 17 residues. The germline V gene encodes CDR1 DFQATT and CDR2 SNEGSKA (reference sequence). V shed 3 bases, J shed 2 bases, and the junction held 12 bases outside the gene matches. CDR3 nucleotides: TGCAGTGCTAGTCCTATAAGGGGACTAGCGAAACAAGAGACCCAGTACTTC. It yields the protein CSASPIRGLAKQETQYF.

This clonotype has just a few counts. The rearrangement links TRBV5-1 to TRBJ1-4, with 9 bases aligning to TRBD1. V was pared by 4 bases and J by 7 bases, with 5 bases of the junction left unmatched. The CDR3 extends over 14 amino acids. In germline, CDR1 is SGHRS, CDR2 YFSETQ. The CDR3, as DNA: TGCGCCAGCAGCGTAGGGGACAGGGCTGAAAAACTGTTTTTT. As protein: CASSVGDRAEKLFF.

This clonotype was seen more than once but under ten times. The chain carries TRBV10-1 and TRBJ2-3; 12 bases agree with TRBD2. The CDR3 runs 18 residues. CDR1 and CDR2 (germline): WNHNN, SYGVQD (reference sequence). V lost 4 bases, J lost 6 bases, and 14 bases stayed unmatched. Here the CDR3 reads CASSGPGLAGRKGDTQYF. The DNA of the CDR3 is TGCGCCAGCAGTGGCCCCGGACTAGCGGGGAGAAAGGGGGATACGCAGTATTTT.

This clonotype was found many times. The V call is TRBV6-1, the J call TRBJ1-6; D is uncertain. V lost 6 bases and J 12 bases, leaving 18 bases between the germline ends. The CDR3 extends over 14 amino acids. CDR1 and CDR2 (germline): MNHNS, SASEGT. The CDR3 region has the DNA TGTGCCAGCAGCGATATCTTGGGGAGGAAACCCCTCCACTTT. Protein product: CASSDILGRKPLHF.

This clonotype was seen only a few times. The chain joins TRBV13 to TRBJ1-1; D not resolved. The CDR3 totals 15 residues. Germline V gives CDR1 PRHDT, CDR2 FYEKMQ (reference sequence). Trimming took 4 bases from V and 1 from J, leaving 13 bases between them. CDR3 residues: CASSSRTEANTEAFF. DNA of the CDR3: TGTGCCAGCAGCTCCCGGACGGAAGCGAACACTGAAGCTTTCTTT. Combining the CDR3 with reference TRBV13 and TRBJ1-1 gives the whole variable domain AAGVIQSPRHLIKEKRETATLKCYPIPRHDTVYWYQQGPGQDPQFLISFYEKMQSDKGSIPDRFSAQQFSDYHSELNMSSLELGDSALYFCASSSRTEANTEAFFGQGTRLTVV.

Points on this clonotype: Sequence at one end of the junction differs from germline and may be a read error. The chain joins TRBV20-1 to TRBJ1-1; D gene ambiguous. CDR3 size: 13 residues. From germline, CDR1 is DFQATT and CDR2 SNEGSKA (reference sequence). For the CDR3, the DNA is TGCAGTACTAGAGTACCCCGGAGCTTTGAAGCTTTCTTT. Residues: CSTRVPRSFEAFF.